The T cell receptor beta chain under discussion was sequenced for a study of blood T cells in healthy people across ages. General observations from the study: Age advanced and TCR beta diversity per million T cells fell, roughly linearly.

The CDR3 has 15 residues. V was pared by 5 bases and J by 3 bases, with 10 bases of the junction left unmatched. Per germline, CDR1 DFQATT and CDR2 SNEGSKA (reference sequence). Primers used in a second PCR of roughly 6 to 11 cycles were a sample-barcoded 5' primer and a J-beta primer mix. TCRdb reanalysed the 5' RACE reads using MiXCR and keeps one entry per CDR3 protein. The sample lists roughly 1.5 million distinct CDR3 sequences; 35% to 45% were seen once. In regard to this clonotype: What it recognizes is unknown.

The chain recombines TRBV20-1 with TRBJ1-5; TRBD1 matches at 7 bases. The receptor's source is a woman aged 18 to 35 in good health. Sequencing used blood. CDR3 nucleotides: TGCAGTGCTGGGGGACAGTTGGGTGTCAATCAGCCCCAGCATTTT. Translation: CSAGGQLGVNQPQHF.